Listed here are 12 T cell receptor beta chains from one sample, sequenced in a study of blood T cell repertoires in COVID-19 (dated by TCRdb to the early 2020s). The method behind the library was the immunoSEQ multiplex PCR assay. Here the immuneACCESS table is served through TCRdb, limited to in-frame sequences with V and J called. Missing clones are a known gap in these copies; in checked studies unresolved V genes cover under half, and the rest lacks a known reason. In this sample the table shows over 45,000 clones, about 83% of which occur a single time. The ten largest account for around 5.3% of the sample. Sequencing was carried out using peripheral blood. The receptors were gathered from a human donor in a cohort sampled during active COVID-19.

V and J are TRBV4-1 and TRBJ1-2; D call uncertain. CDR3 length: 14 amino acids. The ends were cut back, 0 bases at V and 6 bases at J, with 11 bases in the middle. CDR1 is MGHRA, CDR2 YSYEKL, per germline. This CDR3 is CASSQDPPAHGYTF. As DNA, the CDR3 is TGCGCCAGCAGCCAAGACCCCCCAGCGCATGGCTACACCTTC.

The chain joins TRBV19 to TRBJ2-7, with 9 bases fitting TRBD1. CDR3 length equals 16 residues. CDR1 LNHDA and CDR2 SQIVND come from the germline V gene (reference sequence). Trimming at V came to 0 bases and at J to 2 bases, leaving 5 bases not matched to a gene. The CDR3 here is CASSIDLGTGTYEQYF. CDR3 bases: TGTGCCAGTAGTATAGATCTCGGGACAGGGACCTACGAGCAGTACTTC.

The V gene is TRBV14, the J gene TRBJ2-2; maybe TRBD2 (5 bases). Germline V gene lookup returns CDR1 SGHDN and CDR2 FVKESK. The CDR3 length is 14 residues. The ends were cut back, 1 base at V and 11 bases at J, with 14 bases in the middle. CDR3 DNA: TGTGCCAGCAGCCAAGGTTCGGGGAACGCCGAGCTGTTTTTT. This codes for CASSQGSGNAELFF.

This clone was recorded only once. The CDR3 spells CASSLPGTGRAYEQYF. The CDR3 DNA is TGCGCCAGCAGCTTGCCGGGGACAGGGAGGGCCTACGAGCAGTACTTC. The rearrangement links TRBV5-1 to TRBJ2-7, with 9 bases that match TRBD1. The CDR3 has 16 amino acids. V shed 1 base, J shed 2 bases, and the junction held 7 bases outside the gene matches. From germline, CDR1 is SGHRS and CDR2 YFSETQ.

This clone was observed a single time. The J gene is TRBJ2-7, the V gene TRBV19; 10 bases line up with TRBD1. This CDR3 has 15 amino acids. Germline-derived CDR1 and CDR2 are LNHDA and SQIVND (reference sequence). The trim removed 6 bases at V and 2 bases at J, leaving 7 bases unmatched. CDR3 amino acids: CASRMGQGLPYEQYF. Here the CDR3 DNA reads TGTGCCAGTAGGATGGGACAGGGGTTACCCTACGAGCAGTACTTC.

The chain employs TRBV9 and TRBJ1-2, with 10 nucleotides matching TRBD1. With V trimmed by 2 bases and J by 4 bases, 2 bases remained unmatched. This CDR3 has 14 residues. CDR1 and CDR2 from the germline V gene are SGDLS and YYNGEE. CDR3 nucleotides: TGTGCCAGCAGCGTGGGACAGGGGCTCTATGGCTACACCTTC. Its protein is CASSVGQGLYGYTF.

The rearrangement links TRBV9 to TRBJ2-7; 7 nucleotides align to TRBD1. J was trimmed by 3 bases and V by 3 bases; bases with no gene match: 6. CDR1 SGDLS and CDR2 YYNGEE come from the germline V gene. The CDR3 length is 14 residues. In DNA, the CDR3 is TGTGCCAGCAGCGCAAGGGACAGTGACTACGAGCAGTACTTC. It codes for CASSARDSDYEQYF.

The V and J genes are TRBV24-1 and TRBJ1-2, with D unclear. There are 12 residues in the CDR3. Trimming left V 3 bases short and J 7 bases short, with 8 bases between. From germline, CDR1 is KGHDR and CDR2 SFDVKD. The CDR3 DNA follows: TGTGCCACCAGTGATGCCGGGATTGGCTACACCTTC. It encodes CATSDAGIGYTF.

Points on this clone: One end of the junction varies from germline; a read error may be responsible. This chain joins TRBV5-6 and TRBJ2-1; 7 nucleotides align to TRBD2. CDR1 is SGHDT, CDR2 YYEEEE, per germline. The CDR3 spans 14 residues. The CDR3, as DNA: TGTGCCAGCAGTTTGGGAGGGCTAGCAGGCGTGCAGTTCTTC. This codes for CASSLGGLAGVQFF.

CDR3 bases: TGCGCCAGCAGCCAAGTATCAAGGACAGTGGGAGAAGGCTACACCTTC. Its translation: CASSQVSRTVGEGYTF. This rearrangement joins TRBV4-1 to TRBJ1-2, with a weak D call TRBD1 (6 bases). The CDR3 loop spans 16 amino acids. V was shortened by 1 base and J by 8 bases, with 20 bases between the two germline ends. CDR1 and CDR2 (germline): MGHRA, YSYEKL.

The chain uses TRBV18 and TRBJ2-2; tentative D call: TRBD1 (6 bases). Germline loops: CDR1 KGHSH, CDR2 LQKENI. Trimming took off 2 bases at V and 1 base at J, with 29 bases between the two ends. CDR3 length: 22 amino acids. CDR3 residues: CASSPNGLVGWGRRKNTGELFF. CDR3 bases: TGTGCCAGCTCACCAAATGGGCTGGTTGGTTGGGGGCGCCGAAAGAACACCGGGGAGCTGTTTTTT.

This clone was seen a single time. The genes are TRBV27 and TRBJ1-4; D is uncertain. Germline lookup yields CDR1 MNHEY and CDR2 SMNVEV (reference sequence). This CDR3 has 12 residues. V lost 8 bases and J 7 bases, leaving 11 bases between the germline ends. The CDR3 reads CASRSTGEKLFF. For the CDR3, the DNA is TGTGCCAGCCGATCAACGGGTGAAAAACTGTTTTTT.